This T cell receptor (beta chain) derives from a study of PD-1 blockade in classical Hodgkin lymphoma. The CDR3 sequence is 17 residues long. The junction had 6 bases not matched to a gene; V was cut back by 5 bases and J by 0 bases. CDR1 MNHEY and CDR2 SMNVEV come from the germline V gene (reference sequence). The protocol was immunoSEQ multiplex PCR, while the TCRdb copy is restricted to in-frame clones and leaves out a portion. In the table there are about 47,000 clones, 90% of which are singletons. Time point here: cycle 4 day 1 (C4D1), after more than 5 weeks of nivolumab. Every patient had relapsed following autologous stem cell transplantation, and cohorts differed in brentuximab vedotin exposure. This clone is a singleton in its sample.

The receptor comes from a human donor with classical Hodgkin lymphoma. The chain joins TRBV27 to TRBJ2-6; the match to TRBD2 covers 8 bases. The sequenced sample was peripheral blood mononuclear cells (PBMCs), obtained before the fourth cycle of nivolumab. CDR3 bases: TGTGCCAGCAGTACCTTAGCGGGGATCTCTGGGGCCAACGTCCTGACTTTC. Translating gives CASSTLAGISGANVLTF.